This T cell receptor beta chain appears in the sequencing data of a study of human T cells and chemical hapten exposure. Study conclusions and caveats: There was no change with DPC sensitization in TCRs above 1 in 1000 frequency.

The CDR3 runs 16 residues. Deletions cut 6 bases from V and 4 bases from J, with 22 bases between. CDR1 MGHRA and CDR2 YSYEKL come from the germline V gene. This clonotype came up a few times. Its antigen is not known. Original processing notes: There were a median of around 96,000 TCRs per sample, with a range from roughly 20,000 to 700,000. MiXCR, run by TCRdb on the RACE reads, gives a single entry per CDR3 protein. The V and J calls reflect TCRdb's pipeline rather than the authors' work. This table has about 120,000 distinct CDR3 sequences, roughly an eighth appearing once. The time point was: patch test 1, 2 weeks after DPC sensitization. Sample treatment: therapeutic diphenylcyclopropenone sensitization with weekly scalp DPC. Samples of blood were obtained prior to the application of each patch test. Sequencing started from total RNA isolated from unfractionated whole blood.

Sequences were derived from whole blood, sampled in connection with sensitization to the hapten diphenylcyclopropenone (DPC). The source of this sequence is a man younger than 30 with alopecia areata. Some clones in this sample may be carry-over from other donors' samples. The rearrangement links TRBV4-1 to TRBJ2-7; D may be TRBD2 (7 bases). The CDR3 DNA follows: TGCGCCAGCAGACTCGCCTTGACAGGACTAGTATACGAGCAGTACTTC. Translation: CASRLALTGLVYEQYF.